This entry describes one T cell receptor beta chain. As yet, its antigen is unknown. Genomic DNA of each subset was evenly split across several immunoSEQ plates. Here immunoSEQ multiplex PCR was the method, and the copy in TCRdb shows in-frame clones only, minus some. The data contain 730,000 or so clones, more than 70% of them singletons. Germline V gene data show CDR1 as SGHRS and CDR2 as YFSETQ. The CDR3 has 15 amino acids. The V end lost 6 bases, the J end lost 2 bases, and 15 bases lay between the germline ends. The sample originates from a study of shared clonotypes between healthy human individuals. Study-level background: Each donor's CD4 naive and CD4 memory cells filled three plates apiece, CD8 naive two, and CD8 memory one.

Study-wide findings and caveats: In general, naive subsets displayed greater estimated richness than memory subsets did.

Sequencing was done on a sample of memory CD4+ T cells sorted from blood. The subset denotes: CD45RA-negative fraction. This TCR came from a woman aged 30 to 39 in good health. This chain uses TRBV5-1 with TRBJ2-1; unclear D gene. The CDR3 region is CASTLYGETYNEQFF. The CDR3 region has the DNA TGCGCCAGCACGTTATACGGCGAGACCTACAATGAGCAGTTCTTC.